This TCR beta chain was observed in a study of identical twins. J gave up 2 bases and V 6 bases, and 13 bases lay outside the gene matches. Germline loops: CDR1 KGHSH, CDR2 LQKENI. This CDR3 region has 18 residues. TCRdb used MiXCR to reprocess the 5' RACE reads, holding one entry per CDR3 protein. Of 270,000 or so distinct CDR3 sequences listed, approximately 8.3% are singletons. These data were also filed under a second study, of yellow fever vaccine responses in identical twins.

V and J are TRBV18 and TRBJ1-3; TRBD1 matches 10 bases. The sequence was collected from a woman under 30 in good health. The sample comprised CD8+ T cells sorted from blood. The CDR3 loop is CASSSPGQGPNPGNTIYF. The CDR3 DNA sequence: TGTGCCAGCTCCTCTCCGGGACAGGGGCCCAATCCTGGAAACACCATATATTTT.